The T cell receptor beta chain under discussion was sequenced for a study of cytomegalovirus exposure and HLA in healthy donors. CDR1 KGHSH and CDR2 LQKENI come from the germline V gene. The length of the CDR3 is 17 residues. The ends were cut back, 0 bases at V and 2 bases at J, with 14 bases in the middle. This clone has a single count. The PCR made use of 60 Vbeta and 13 Jbeta primers. Sequencing was performed with immunoSEQ multiplex PCR; in TCRdb, only in-frame clones are kept and a portion is missing. The sample consists of around 180,000 clones, roughly 87% of them appearing once. This chain joins TRBV18 and TRBJ1-3; tentative D call: TRBD1 (5 bases). The receptor was derived from a girl younger than two in good health and CMV-seronegative. The sequenced sample consisted of PBMCs. The CDR3 loop reads CASSPPAGSLPGNTIYF. The CDR3, as DNA: TGTGCCAGCTCACCACCGGCAGGGTCCCTTCCTGGAAACACCATATATTTT.